This record covers a single T cell receptor (beta chain). Per germline, CDR1 SGHRS and CDR2 YFSETQ. The V end was cut by 0 bases, the J end by 1 base, with 7 bases between. This CDR3 contains 15 residues. This entry belongs to a study of technical replicates of blood from a few donors. Sequenced by immunoSEQ multiplex PCR; TCRdb stores in-frame clones only, minus some. The sample gives under 85,000 clones, approximately 86% of which show up once; 5% is in the top ten. The TCR sequence derives from a human donor in good health. Some clones in this sample may be carry-over from other donors' samples. Input material: PBMCs. The chain carries TRBV5-1 and TRBJ2-2; D is perhaps TRBD1 (5 bases). DNA for the CDR3: TGCGCCAGCAGCTTGGGCAGGGAGAACACCGGGGAGCTGTTTTTT. Amino acid sequence: CASSLGRENTGELFF.